A selection of T cell receptor beta chains follows, all from one sample in a study of shared clonotypes between healthy human individuals. Only in-frame clones appear in the TCRdb table, and some are missing; sequencing was by immunoSEQ multiplex PCR. The sample carries over 2 million clones, just under 95% recorded once. The sequencing sample was made of naive CD4+ T cells from PBMCs. These receptors were taken from a man between 18 and 35 years old in good health. Some clones in this sample may be carry-over from other donors' samples. The CDR3 runs from the conserved cysteine through the conserved F or W. The D gene is left open where the match is weak. Some rows mark clone size as missing; the rest say once, few, many or name a class of expanded clone.

d_call clone_size j_call v_call cdr3_nt cdr3_aa
. . TRBJ2-7 TRBV13 TGTGCCAGCAGCTTAAGACAGTCTTACTACGAGCAGTACTTC CASSLRQSYYEQYF
TRBD1 . TRBJ1-2 TRBV6-6 TGTGCCAGCAAACCCGACAGGGTTCGTGGCTACACCTTC CASKPDRVRGYTF
. . TRBJ2-1 TRBV7-2 TGTGCCAGCAGCTTATCGGTTGAGCAGTTCTTC CASSLSVEQFF
. once TRBJ1-3 TRBV6-4 TGTGCCAGCAGGGGATTCAGCGGAAACACCATATATTTT CASRGFSGNTIYF
. . TRBJ2-2 TRBV7-8 TGTGCCAGCAGCTTATTTGGGACTGAGAACACCGGGGAGCTGTTTTTT CASSLFGTENTGELFF
. . TRBJ2-7 TRBV30 TGTGCCTGGAGTCGGGACCGGGCCTACGAGCAGTACTTC CAWSRDRAYEQYF
TRBD1 . TRBJ1-3 TRBV7-2 TGTGCCAGCAGCCCGGACAGGGACAGAAACACCATATATTTT CASSPDRDRNTIYF
. . TRBJ2-7 TRBV28 TGTGCCAGCAGTAGAGGACGGGCGTACGAGCAGTACTTC CASSRGRAYEQYF
TRBD1 . TRBJ1-2 TRBV7-2 TGTGCCAGCAGCTCCCAACAGGGGGCTCGGTATGGCTACACCTTC CASSSQQGARYGYTF
. once TRBJ2-2 TRBV18 TGTGCCAGCTCACGGCATACGACGAACACCGGGGAGCTGTTTTTT CASSRHTTNTGELFF
. . TRBJ1-2 TRBV5-1 TGCGCCAGCAGCCACCGACGAGGGGGCTATGGCTACACCTTC CASSHRRGGYGYTF
. . TRBJ1-2 TRBV4-3 TGCGCCAGCAGCCAAGACCGCCACTATGGCTACACCTTC CASSQDRHYGYTF
. . TRBJ2-1 TRBV5-8 TGTGCCAGCAGCTTGACCTGGGGCAGCGATGAGCAGTTCTTC CASSLTWGSDEQFF
TRBD1 . TRBJ1-2 TRBV27 TGTGCCAGCAGTTTACACAGGGGGCCGGAAGGCTACACCTTC CASSLHRGPEGYTF
. . TRBJ1-2 TRBV9 TGTGCCAGCAGCTCGGACTATGGCTACACCTTC CASSSDYGYTF
. once TRBJ1-2 TRBV4-1 TGCGCCAGCAGCCATCCCGGGAACCCCTATGGCTACACCTTC CASSHPGNPYGYTF
. . TRBJ2-7 TRBV21-1 TGTGCCAGCGCAAACATGAGGTACGAGCAGTACTTC CASANMRYEQYF
. . TRBJ2-3 TRBV18 TGTGCCAGCTCATCCCCTTCGGATACGCAGTATTTT CASSSPSDTQYF
. . TRBJ2-2 TRBV25-1 TGTGCCAGCAGTGACCCCCTTGGGGGGCCGAACACCGGGGAGCTGTTTTTT CASSDPLGGPNTGELFF
. once TRBJ2-3 TRBV18 TGTGCCAGCTCACCACCGTCGAGGGCGGATACGCAGTATTTT CASSPPSRADTQYF
. few TRBJ1-2 TRBV18 TGTGCCAGCTCACCACCGTCCCTCAACGGCTACACCTTC CASSPPSLNGYTF
TRBD1 . TRBJ1-4 TRBV2 TGTGCCAGCAGCGAGGGACAGGGTGATGAAAAACTGTTTTTT CASSEGQGDEKLFF
TRBD1 . TRBJ1-1 TRBV2 TGTGCCAGTAACAGGGGCGGATACATGAACACTGAAGCTTTCTTT CASNRGGYMNTEAFF
. . TRBJ2-7 TRBV7-9 TGTGCCAGCAGCTTAGGAAGCTCAAGTAGCTCCTACGAGCAGTACTTC CASSLGSSSSSYEQYF
. . TRBJ1-2 TRBV6-6 TGTGCCAGCAGTTACGCTGGGGAACCTAACTATGGCTACACCTTC CASSYAGEPNYGYTF
TRBD1 . TRBJ1-3 TRBV7-9 TGTGCCAGCAGCTTAAACAGGGGGACTGGAAACACCATATATTTT CASSLNRGTGNTIYF
TRBD1 . TRBJ1-4 TRBV18 TGTGCCAGCTCACTGCTGGGACAGGCTAATGAAAAACTGTTTTTT CASSLLGQANEKLFF
. . TRBJ2-6 TRBV27 TGTGCCAGCAGTTATAATCCGGGGTCTGGGGCCAACGTCCTGACTTTC CASSYNPGSGANVLTF
. . TRBJ1-5 TRBV28 TGTGCCAGCAGTTTCGACTACAATCAGCCCCAGCATTTT CASSFDYNQPQHF
. . TRBJ2-1 TRBV20-1 TGCAGCACCACAGCTGCTAATGAGCAGTTCTTC CSTTAANEQFF
TRBD1 . TRBJ1-5 TRBV27 TGTGCCAGCATCAGGGGGCTTTGGGCCCAGCATTTT CASIRGLWAQHF
. . TRBJ2-1 TRBV5-6 TGTGCCAGCAGCTTGCATCTCCAAGGGGTGCAGTTCTTC CASSLHLQGVQFF
TRBD2 . TRBJ2-1 TRBV2 TGTGCCAGCGCCGGGACTAGCGGGAGAACGGACAATGAGCAGTTCTTC CASAGTSGRTDNEQFF